The entry below describes one T cell receptor beta chain. This entry comes from a study of CD8+ T cells in alopecia areata. RNA, once extracted, was reverse transcribed into cDNA for use as the sequencing template. Profiling relied on immunoSEQ multiplex PCR, and the TCRdb table lists in-frame clones only, not all of them. Here the sample spans 170,000 or so clones, 59% being singletons. The CDR3 runs to 11 residues. V was clipped by 3 bases and J by 3 bases, with 5 bases between them. In germline, CDR1 is DFQATT, CDR2 SNEGSKA (reference sequence). Peripheral blood, together with lesional scalp punch biopsies, was collected from alopecia areata patients. Both CD4+ and CD8+ T cells were separated by sorting PBMCs.

This rearrangement joins TRBV20-1 to TRBJ1-1; D not certain. This receptor was obtained from a human donor with alopecia areata. Sequenced here: CD4+ T cells sorted from blood, sampled at week 0. The CDR3 loop reads CSASPYTEAFF. The CDR3 nucleotides read TGCAGTGCTAGTCCGTACACTGAAGCTTTCTTT.